This is a list of T cell receptor beta chains from one sample in a study of cytomegalovirus exposure and HLA in healthy donors. Clones were sequenced by immunoSEQ multiplex PCR, and TCRdb holds only the in-frame ones, with some missing. The top ten clones hold approximately 10% of a sample with around 97,000 clones, roughly three quarters of them seen once. The specimen was PBMCs. The receptors were sampled from a woman aged 18-29 years in good health and CMV-seropositive. CDR3s include the opening cysteine and the closing phenylalanine or tryptophan. The D gene is left open where the match is weak. Part of the rows lack a size; the others show once, few, many or a class for expanded clones.

CDR3 length: 15
D gene: .
clone size: few
J gene: TRBJ1-5
V gene: TRBV2
CDR3 DNA: TGTGCCAGCAGTGAAGCGAGGGTGGGAAATCAGCCCCAGCATTTT
CDR3 protein: CASSEARVGNQPQHF

CDR3 length: 15
D gene: .
clone size: few
J gene: TRBJ1-5
V gene: TRBV9
CDR3 DNA: TGTGCCAGCAGCGTAGGGCCCTTTCAGGAACAGCCCCAGCATTTT
CDR3 protein: CASSVGPFQEQPQHF

CDR3 length: 13
D gene: TRBD1
clone size: .
J gene: TRBJ1-1
V gene: TRBV7-3
CDR3 DNA: TGTGCCAGCAGCCACCAGGGGGGCACTGAAGCTTTCTTT
CDR3 protein: CASSHQGGTEAFF

CDR3 length: 14
D gene: .
clone size: .
J gene: TRBJ1-1
V gene: TRBV28
CDR3 DNA: TGTGCCAGCAGTTTTAGAGGGATGAACACTGAAGCTTTCTTT
CDR3 protein: CASSFRGMNTEAFF

CDR3 length: 13
D gene: .
clone size: .
J gene: TRBJ1-6
V gene: TRBV7-3
CDR3 DNA: TGTGCCAGCAGCTCCTACAGGAATTCACCCCTCCACTTT
CDR3 protein: CASSSYRNSPLHF

CDR3 length: 16
D gene: TRBD2
clone size: .
J gene: TRBJ2-5
V gene: TRBV2
CDR3 DNA: TGTGCCAGCAGTGAGTTGTTTGTCGGGAGGGCGGGTGAGCAGTACTTC
CDR3 protein: CASSELFVGRAGEQYF

CDR3 length: 13
D gene: .
clone size: few
J gene: TRBJ2-2
V gene: TRBV5-6
CDR3 DNA: TGTGCCAGCAGTATGGGGGCGGACGGGGAGCTGTTTTTT
CDR3 protein: CASSMGADGELFF

CDR3 length: 14
D gene: .
clone size: few
J gene: TRBJ1-4
V gene: TRBV15
CDR3 DNA: TGTGCCACCAGCAGAGAATGGCCCACTGAAAAACTGTTTTTT
CDR3 protein: CATSREWPTEKLFF

CDR3 length: 15
D gene: .
clone size: .
J gene: TRBJ1-3
V gene: TRBV6-5
CDR3 DNA: TGTGCCAGCGGCATGTCTTCAAGCTCTGGAAACACCATATATTTT
CDR3 protein: CASGMSSSSGNTIYF

CDR3 length: 17
D gene: .
clone size: once
J gene: TRBJ2-7
V gene: TRBV5-1
CDR3 DNA: TGCGCCAGCAGCTTGGTGGCGGAATCTAGGGGCTCCTACGAGCAGTACTTC
CDR3 protein: CASSLVAESRGSYEQYF

CDR3 length: 14
D gene: TRBD1
clone size: .
J gene: TRBJ2-4
V gene: TRBV6-1
CDR3 DNA: TGTGCCAGCGGACAGGGTCTAGCCAAAAACATTCAGTACTTC
CDR3 protein: CASGQGLAKNIQYF

CDR3 length: 15
D gene: .
clone size: few
J gene: TRBJ1-5
V gene: TRBV7-8
CDR3 DNA: TGTGCCAGCAGCTTAGGGAGCGGGGGAAGGGAGCCCCAGCATTTT
CDR3 protein: CASSLGSGGREPQHF

CDR3 length: 18
D gene: TRBD2
clone size: .
J gene: TRBJ2-3
V gene: TRBV7-6
CDR3 DNA: TGTGCCAGCAGCCTCGGGACTAGCGGGGGGACTAGCACAGATACGCAGTATTTT
CDR3 protein: CASSLGTSGGTSTDTQYF

CDR3 length: 15
D gene: TRBD2
clone size: .
J gene: TRBJ2-7
V gene: TRBV9
CDR3 DNA: TGTGCCAGCAGCGTAGATACTAGCGGGTACTACGAGCAGTACTTC
CDR3 protein: CASSVDTSGYYEQYF

CDR3 length: 13
D gene: .
clone size: .
J gene: TRBJ2-7
V gene: TRBV6-6
CDR3 DNA: TGTGCCAGCAGTTACGGCGGGTTGAGCGAGCAGTACTTC
CDR3 protein: CASSYGGLSEQYF

CDR3 length: 14
D gene: TRBD1
clone size: .
J gene: TRBJ2-5
V gene: TRBV5-1
CDR3 DNA: TGCGCCAGCAGCATAGGACAGGGCCAAGAGACCCAGTACTTC
CDR3 protein: CASSIGQGQETQYF

CDR3 length: 15
D gene: .
clone size: .
J gene: TRBJ1-3
V gene: TRBV28
CDR3 DNA: TGTGCCAGCAGTGGAGGGCAGCCAGGTGGAAACACCATATATTTT
CDR3 protein: CASSGGQPGGNTIYF

CDR3 length: 16
D gene: TRBD1
clone size: .
J gene: TRBJ2-7
V gene: TRBV14
CDR3 DNA: TGTGCCAGCAGCCAAGGTGGGACAGCGGTGTCCTACGAGCAGTACTTC
CDR3 protein: CASSQGGTAVSYEQYF